These 27 T cell receptor beta chains came from one sample sequenced in a study of human T cells and chemical hapten exposure. TCRdb re-derived calls from the RACE reads in MiXCR, one entry per CDR3 protein. The table has about 120,000 distinct CDR3 sequences, about an eighth seen once; the top ten hold about 0.85%. Regarding time point: patch test 1, 2 weeks after DPC sensitization. The treatment: therapeutic diphenylcyclopropenone sensitization with weekly scalp DPC. The input for sequencing was whole blood, taken in connection with sensitization to the hapten diphenylcyclopropenone (DPC). The receptor set was obtained from a man aged 18 to 30 with alopecia areata. Some clones in this sample may be carry-over from other donors' samples.

The genes are TRBV6-5 and TRBJ1-5; 9 nucleotides agree with TRBD1. The CDR3 sequence is 15 residues long. The V segment lost 4 bases and the J segment 4 bases; nucleotides outside the gene matches: 5. Germline values: CDR1 MNHEY, CDR2 SVGAGI. CDR3 sequence reads: CASSSTGTGNQPQHF. CDR3 bases: TGTGCCAGCAGTTCAACCGGGACAGGGAATCAGCCCCAGCATTTT.

This clonotype was recorded a few times. V usage is TRBV20-1 and J usage is TRBJ2-7, with D maybe TRBD2 (7 bases). Trimming removed 2 bases from V and 10 bases from J, with 12 bases in between. This CDR3 has 11 residues. Germline V gives CDR1 DFQATT, CDR2 SNEGSKA (reference sequence). The CDR3 spells CSARMGGPQYF. DNA for the CDR3: TGCAGTGCTAGAATGGGGGGGCCTCAGTACTTC.

In its sample, this clonotype was seen a few times. The rearrangement joins TRBV28 to TRBJ2-6; the D gene is possibly TRBD2 (5 bases). CDR3 size: 19 residues. Germline CDR1 reads MDHEN; CDR2 reads SYDVKM. The ends were cut back, 7 bases at V and 0 bases at J, with 22 bases in the middle. The CDR3 spells CASTPRPGRGLSGANVLTF. The CDR3 DNA reads as TGTGCCAGCACCCCCCGTCCCGGACGAGGACTCTCTGGGGCCAACGTCCTGACTTTC.

This clonotype appeared once. V is TRBV6-4 and J is TRBJ1-1, with D hard to call. Germline CDR1 is MRHNA and CDR2 is SNTAGT. The CDR3 spans 13 residues. V was trimmed by 7 bases and J by 1 base, leaving 10 bases between them. The DNA for the CDR3 is TGTGCCAGCAAATTGGCAGGGAACACTGAAGCTTTCTTT. Translating it yields CASKLAGNTEAFF.

The sample holds many counts of this clonotype. The V and J genes are TRBV29-1 and TRBJ2-4, with 12 bases that match TRBD2. This CDR3 is built from 17 residues. Trimming at V came to 4 bases and at J to 0 bases, leaving 7 bases not matched to a gene. CDR1 is SQVTM and CDR2 is ANQGSEA in the germline V gene. The CDR3, as DNA: TGCAGCGTTGCTATCCTAGCGGGGGGGCAAGCCAAAAACATTCAGTACTTC. Amino acids: CSVAILAGGQAKNIQYF.

This clonotype was found a few times. This chain links TRBV6-5 with TRBJ2-7; no reliable D call. The length of the CDR3 is 14 residues. The germline V and J ends were trimmed by 2 bases and 3 bases, with 11 bases remaining between them. The V gene's germline CDR1 is MNHEY and CDR2 SVGAGI. DNA of the CDR3: TGTGCCAGCAGTTACCACCCAGCCAACTACGAGCAGTACTTC. This gives the protein CASSYHPANYEQYF.

This chain uses TRBV12-3 or TRBV12-4 with TRBJ2-4; TRBD1 agrees at 8 bases. The CDR3 spans 15 residues. Unmatched junction bases numbered 5, after V lost 7 bases and J lost 0 bases. The CDR3: CASTRGRLAKNIQYF. The CDR3 DNA is TGTGCCAGCACCAGGGGGCGACTAGCCAAAAACATTCAGTACTTC.

This clonotype came up many times. This sequence joins TRBV7-9 and TRBJ2-5; no firm D call. The CDR3 length is 12 residues. Germline assignment: CDR1 SEHNR and CDR2 FQNEAQ (reference sequence). Trimming stripped 6 bases from V and 9 bases from J, with 14 bases between. CDR3 amino acids: CASRLTADAQYF. As DNA, the CDR3 is TGTGCCAGCAGGTTAACGGCTGACGCCCAGTACTTC.

The chain recombines TRBV18 with TRBJ2-4, with D uncertain. Germline V gene data show CDR1 as KGHSH and CDR2 as LQKENI. Trimming left V 2 bases short and J 0 bases short, with 8 bases between. The CDR3 length is 15 residues. The CDR3 here is CASSPGSVAKNIQYF. In nucleotides, the CDR3 is TGTGCCAGCTCACCAGGCAGCGTAGCCAAAAACATTCAGTACTTC.

This rearrangement joins TRBV4-3 to TRBJ1-5; D is perhaps TRBD1 (5 bases). V lost 0 bases and J lost 6, with 12 bases in between. Germline V gene sequence: CDR1 LGHNA, CDR2 YSLEER. This CDR3 is built from 15 residues. The CDR3 protein is CASSQEGTGSQPQHF. CDR3 bases: TGCGCCAGCAGCCAAGAAGGTACAGGTAGTCAGCCCCAGCATTTT.

This clonotype was seen many times. V usage is TRBV27 and J usage is TRBJ2-5, with D maybe TRBD1 (6 bases). V lost 5 bases to trimming and J lost 5 bases, with 18 bases between them. Germline values: CDR1 MNHEY, CDR2 SMNVEV (reference sequence). This CDR3 has 15 amino acids. The CDR3 sequence is CASSPFSRDKETQYF. The CDR3 nucleotides read TGTGCCAGCAGTCCGTTTTCCAGGGACAAGGAGACCCAGTACTTC.

This clonotype was counted many times. CDR3 protein: CASGTDEAFF. The CDR3 DNA follows: TGCGCCAGCGGGACAGATGAAGCTTTCTTT. The genes are TRBV10-2 and TRBJ1-1, with 7 bases matching TRBD1. This CDR3 is 10 amino acids long. V lost 8 bases, J lost 7 bases, and 1 base stayed unmatched. Germline assignment: CDR1 WSHSY and CDR2 SAAADI.

This clonotype has at least ten counts. The chain combines TRBV4-1 with TRBJ2-3; 8 bases agree with TRBD2. CDR1 MGHRA and CDR2 YSYEKL come from the germline V gene. V lost 1 base, J lost 4 bases, and 7 bases stayed unmatched. This CDR3 region has 16 residues. DNA for the CDR3: TGCGCCAGCAGCCAAGTGGCTAGCGGGTGGCCAGATACGCAGTATTTT. Residues: CASSQVASGWPDTQYF.

Notes on this clonotype: Germline and junction disagree at one end, which may indicate a read error. The rearrangement joins TRBV9 to TRBJ2-5; D is perhaps TRBD2 (6 bases). The CDR3 runs 15 residues. CDR1 is SGDLS and CDR2 is YYNGEE in the germline V gene. For the CDR3, the DNA is TGTGCCAGCAGCGTATGGGACTCGACAAGAGAGGCCCAGTACTTC. Amino acids: CASSVWDSTREAQYF.

The sample holds a few counts of this clonotype. The genes are TRBV10-3 and TRBJ1-2; 7 bases match TRBD1. J gave up 7 bases and V 10 bases, and 9 bases lay outside the gene matches. The CDR3 loop spans 12 amino acids. Germline values: CDR1 ENHRY, CDR2 SYGVKD. CDR3 coding DNA: TGTGCCACCTCCCGGGACAGCAGTGGCTACACCTTC. Its protein product is CATSRDSSGYTF.

This clonotype was seen many times. The CDR3 nucleotides are TGTGCCAGCACAGGCGGGGGGACCTACTCTGGGGCCAACGTCCTGACTTTC. It translates to CASTGGGTYSGANVLTF. The chain employs TRBV7-9 and TRBJ2-6, with 8 bases aligning to TRBD2. Unmatched junction bases numbered 8, after V lost 7 bases and J lost 0 bases. CDR3 length equals 17 residues. The germline V gene encodes CDR1 SEHNR and CDR2 FQNEAQ (reference sequence).

This clonotype has a handful of counts. The rearrangement uses TRBV7-8 and TRBJ2-5, with a weak D call TRBD1 (5 bases). CDR3 length equals 13 residues. Germline CDR1 and CDR2: SGHVS and FQNEAQ. V lost 2 bases to trimming and J lost 5 bases, with 9 bases between them. The CDR3 sequence is CASSLQGEETQYF. DNA for the CDR3: TGTGCCAGCAGCTTACAGGGCGAGGAGACCCAGTACTTC. Drawing the rest from reference TRBV7-8 and TRBJ2-5, the complete variable domain is GAGVSQSPRYKVAKRGQDVALRCDPISGHVSLFWYQQALGQGPEFLTYFQNEAQLDKSGLPSDRFFAERPEGSVSTLKIQRTQQEDSAVYLCASSLQGEETQYFGPGTRLLVL.

This clonotype has only a few counts. The chain has TRBV6-5 and TRBJ2-3, with a possible D match to TRBD2 (5 bases). The germline V gene encodes CDR1 MNHEY and CDR2 SVGAGI. V lost 7 bases, J lost 0 bases, and 8 bases lay in between. The CDR3 covers 13 residues. CDR3 nucleotide sequence: TGTGCCAGCACCAGGACTAGCACAGATACGCAGTATTTT. Residues: CASTRTSTDTQYF.

The V call is TRBV6-5, the J call TRBJ2-2; D might be TRBD1 (5 bases). The CDR3 sequence is 17 residues long. V was clipped by 5 bases and J by 2 bases, with 18 bases between them. Germline CDR1 and CDR2: MNHEY and SVGAGI. The CDR3 bases are TGTGCCAGCAGTAATTACAGGAGTTCGGCTAACACCGGGGAGCTGTTTTTT. This sequence encodes CASSNYRSSANTGELFF.

The chain has TRBV7-9 and TRBJ1-1; perhaps TRBD1 as D (5 bases). Germline loops: CDR1 SEHNR, CDR2 FQNEAQ (reference sequence). This CDR3 comprises 13 residues. V dropped 8 bases and J dropped 1 base, with 11 bases sitting between them. This chain's CDR3 is CASGDFRNTEAFF. The CDR3 region has the DNA TGTGCCAGCGGGGACTTTAGGAACACTGAAGCTTTCTTT. The full variable domain, with the rest looked up from reference TRBV7-9 and TRBJ1-1, is DTGVSQNPRHKITKRGQNVTFRCDPISEHNRLYWYRQTLGQGPEFLTYFQNEAQLEKSRLLSDRFSAERPKGSFSTLEIQRTEQGDSAMYLCASGDFRNTEAFFGQGTRLTVV.

There are many counts of this clonotype. This rearrangement joins TRBV18 to TRBJ2-7, with 10 nucleotides matching TRBD1. Trimming cost V 2 bases and J 2 bases; bases outside gene matches: 3. Germline loops: CDR1 KGHSH, CDR2 LQKENI. This CDR3 comprises 15 residues. CDR3 residues: CASSPGQGGAYEQYV. DNA for the CDR3: TGTGCCAGCTCACCAGGACAGGGGGGGGCCTACGAGCAGTACGTC.

The chain is built from TRBV7-9 and TRBJ2-3; 7 bases line up with TRBD1. CDR3 size: 16 residues. The ends lost 3 bases at V and 3 bases at J; junction bases unmatched: 9. Germline loops: CDR1 SEHNR, CDR2 FQNEAQ (reference sequence). The CDR3, as DNA: TGTGCCAGCAGCTTCCGACAGGGTGTAAAGACAGATACGCAGTATTTT. Translated, it gives CASSFRQGVKTDTQYF.

This sequence joins TRBV4-3 and TRBJ1-5; D is unclear. Germline values: CDR1 LGHNA, CDR2 YSLEER. CDR3 length equals 15 residues. With 0 bases removed from V and 6 bases from J, the gap between germline ends came to 12 bases. CDR3 amino acids: CASSQDLTSTQPQHF. DNA for the CDR3: TGCGCCAGCAGCCAAGATCTAACCTCGACTCAGCCCCAGCATTTT.

The chain couples TRBV6-1 to TRBJ2-3; 12 nucleotides match TRBD2. The length of the CDR3 is 16 residues. Germline V gene lookup returns CDR1 MNHNS and CDR2 SASEGT. J gave up 1 base and V 3 bases, and 2 bases lay outside the gene matches. The CDR3 sequence: CASSERTSGGTDTQYF. In DNA form, the CDR3 reads TGTGCCAGCAGTGAGCGGACTAGCGGGGGCACAGATACGCAGTATTTT.

This clonotype has only a few counts. The chain joins TRBV20-1 to TRBJ2-5; 7 bases are shared with TRBD1. The CDR3 spans 15 residues. Germline trimming cut 1 base from V and 5 bases from J; bases unmatched to any gene: 10. CDR1 and CDR2 from the germline V gene are DFQATT and SNEGSKA (reference sequence). The chain's CDR3 is CSARGAGTVGETQYF. Here the CDR3 DNA reads TGCAGTGCTAGAGGCGCCGGGACAGTGGGGGAGACCCAGTACTTC.

This clonotype was seen a few times. The J gene is TRBJ1-2, the V gene TRBV7-2, with D hard to call. Germline V gene data show CDR1 as SGHTA and CDR2 as FQGNSA. Trimming took 2 bases from V and 6 from J, leaving 13 bases between them. The CDR3 is 14 amino acids. This chain's CDR3 is CASSLTPPIHGYTF. Written as DNA, the CDR3 is TGTGCCAGCAGCTTAACGCCCCCTATCCATGGCTACACCTTC.

This clonotype was counted only a few times. The V gene is TRBV13, the J gene TRBJ2-4, with a tentative D call TRBD2 (6 bases). Deletions cut 6 bases from V and 0 bases from J, with 9 bases between. The length of the CDR3 is 14 residues. From germline, CDR1 is PRHDT and CDR2 FYEKMQ (reference sequence). As DNA, the CDR3 is TGTGCCAGCAGGCGGGGACTAGCCAAAAACATTCAGTACTTC. It specifies CASRRGLAKNIQYF.